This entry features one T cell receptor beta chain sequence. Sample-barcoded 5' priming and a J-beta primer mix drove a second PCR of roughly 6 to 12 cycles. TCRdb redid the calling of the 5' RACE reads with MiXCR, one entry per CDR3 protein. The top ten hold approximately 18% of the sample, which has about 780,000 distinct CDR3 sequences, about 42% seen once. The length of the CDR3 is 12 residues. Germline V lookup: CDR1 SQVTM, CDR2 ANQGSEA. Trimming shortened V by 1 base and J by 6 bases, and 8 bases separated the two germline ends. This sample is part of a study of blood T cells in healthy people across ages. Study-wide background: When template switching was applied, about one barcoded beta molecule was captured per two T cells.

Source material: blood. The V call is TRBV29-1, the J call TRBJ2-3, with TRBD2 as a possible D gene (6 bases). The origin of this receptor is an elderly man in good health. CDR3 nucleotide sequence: TGCAGCGTTGAAGGACTAGGGGATACGCAGTATTTT. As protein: CSVEGLGDTQYF.